Listed below are T cell receptor beta chains from one sample, sequenced in a study of blood T cell repertoires in COVID-19. Assay used: immunoSEQ multiplex PCR; TCRdb lists only in-frame clones, some missing. The sample contains about 70,000 clones, roughly 86% of which appear only once. Source material: peripheral blood. The receptors were sampled from a man in his sixties or seventies with active COVID-19. CDR3s include the opening cysteine and the closing phenylalanine or tryptophan. The D gene is left open where the match is weak. Rows give clone size only sometimes, using once, few, many, or a class for an expanded clone.

d_gene,j_gene,abundance,v_gene,CDR3nt,CDR3aa
TRBD1,TRBJ2-5,-,TRBV4-3,TGCGCCAGCAGCCAACGCACCGGGACAGGGGGCGCGGAGACCCAGTACTTC,CASSQRTGTGGAETQYF
-,TRBJ2-3,-,TRBV7-3,TGTGCCAGCAGCTTAGAAGCCCAGGGGACCCATACGCAGTATTTT,CASSLEAQGTHTQYF
-,TRBJ1-5,-,TRBV6-5,TGTGCCAGCGTTTTTGGGGCCGGGCAGCCCCAGCATTTT,CASVFGAGQPQHF
-,TRBJ2-7,-,TRBV6-1,TGTGCCAGCAGTGAAGGAGGCTCCTACGAGCAGTACTTC,CASSEGGSYEQYF
-,TRBJ1-2,-,TRBV5-5,TGTGCCAGCAGTCCCCAGTGGGGGGGTGATGGCTACACCTTC,CASSPQWGGDGYTF
-,TRBJ2-1,-,TRBV7-8,TGTGCCAGCAGCCGCGTGGGCGGGATACACAATGAGCAGTTCTTC,CASSRVGGIHNEQFF
-,TRBJ1-3,-,TRBV25-1,TGTGCCAGCGGATGGGGCCTTGGAAACACCATATATTTT,CASGWGLGNTIYF
-,TRBJ2-3,few,TRBV6-1,TGTGCCAGCAGTGCCTATCGGACAGCCCTCAGCACAGATACGCAGTATTTT,CASSAYRTALSTDTQYF
TRBD2,TRBJ2-5,-,TRBV3-1/TRBV3-2,TGTGCCAGCAGCCATGGTAGCGGGAGTGGGACCCAGTACTTC,CASSHGSGSGTQYF
TRBD2,TRBJ2-3,-,TRBV19,TGTGCCAGTAGTTCCCCAGCGGGAGCGGCAGATACGCAGTATTTT,CASSSPAGAADTQYF